This TCR beta chain was documented in a study of CD8+ T cells in alopecia areata. General observations from the study: Tofacitinib significantly reduced both scalp clonality and expanded CD8+ clones among the top 100.

Comments on this clone: Its specificity is not known. The same CDR3 is also encoded by other DNA sequences in this sample.

As to treatment: oral pan-JAK inhibitor, 5-10 mg twice daily. Isolated RNA was reverse transcribed into cDNA used as the sequencing template. Using immunoSEQ multiplex PCR, the repertoire was profiled, and TCRdb retains in-frame clones only, with some absent. Of a few hundred thousand clones detected, over 45% appear once; the ten largest clones hold about 0.89%. Deletions cut 7 bases from V and 2 bases from J, with 11 bases between. The CDR3 sequence is 12 residues long. The germline V gene encodes CDR1 SQVTM and CDR2 ANQGSEA. The chain links TRBV29-1 to TRBJ2-5; the D gene is possibly TRBD1 (6 bases). The sample in question was CD4+ T cells sorted from blood, obtained between weeks 51 and 54, from a patient treated with tofacitinib. The TCR comes from a human donor with alopecia areata. CDR3 protein: CSGGQLQETQYF. DNA of the CDR3: TGCAGCGGCGGACAGTTACAAGAGACCCAGTACTTC.